Below are 16 T cell receptor beta chains sequenced from a single sample in a study of blood T cell repertoires in COVID-19. Only in-frame clones appear in the TCRdb table, and some are missing; sequencing was by immunoSEQ multiplex PCR. The sample shows roughly 150,000 clones, around 90% of them seen only once. The source material was peripheral blood. These receptors came from a man aged 55 to 70 with active or convalescent COVID-19.

The chain joins TRBV29-1 to TRBJ2-7; D is uncertain. The CDR3 has 12 amino acids. Trimming removed 1 base at V and 4 bases at J, with 8 bases between. Per the germline V gene, CDR1 is SQVTM and CDR2 is ANQGSEA. The CDR3 is CSVEGTTYEQYF. Here the CDR3 DNA reads TGCAGCGTTGAAGGTACTACTTACGAGCAGTACTTC.

The V gene is TRBV2, the J gene TRBJ2-2, with D perhaps matching TRBD2 (5 bases). The V end lost 4 bases, the J end lost 11 bases, and 8 bases lay between the germline ends. Germline loops: CDR1 SNHLY, CDR2 FYNNEI. The CDR3 contains 11 residues. CDR3 protein: CASSVAGELFF. The CDR3 DNA follows: TGTGCCAGCAGTGTGGCGGGCGAGCTGTTTTTT. Using reference TRBV2 and TRBJ2-2 for the parts outside the CDR3, the full variable domain is EPEVTQTPSHQVTQMGQEVILRCVPISNHLYFYWYRQILGQKVEFLVSFYNNEISEKSEIFDDQFSVERPDGSNFTLKIRSTKLEDSAMYFCASSVAGELFFGEGSRLTVL.

V gene TRBV5-1 combines with J gene TRBJ1-2; the D is unclear. Germline V gene sequence: CDR1 SGHRS, CDR2 YFSETQ. The ends were cut back, 2 bases at V and 4 bases at J, with 9 bases in the middle. There are 13 residues in the CDR3. CDR3 coding DNA: TGCGCCAGCAGCTTAGCAGGTCTCTATGGCTACACCTTC. Translation: CASSLAGLYGYTF.

The V call is TRBV19, the J call TRBJ2-1, with 11 bases lining up with TRBD2. Germline-derived CDR1 and CDR2 are LNHDA and SQIVND (reference sequence). The CDR3 has 17 amino acids. The J segment lost 4 bases and the V segment lost 1 base, leaving 6 bases of the junction unmatched. CDR3 coding DNA: TGTGCCAGTAGTATAGGAGGGGGACTAGCGGCTTACAATGAGCAGTTCTTC. It yields the protein CASSIGGGLAAYNEQFF.

This clone has only one observation. V usage is TRBV19 and J usage is TRBJ2-7; the D gene is possibly TRBD2 (7 bases). Trimming pared 4 bases from V and 2 bases from J, leaving 15 bases between. The CDR3 runs to 15 residues. Looked up from germline, CDR1 is LNHDA and CDR2 is SQIVND (reference sequence). The chain's CDR3 is CASSTPGEGAYEQYF. The CDR3 region has the DNA TGTGCCAGTAGTACCCCAGGGGAGGGGGCCTACGAGCAGTACTTC.

This clone was observed a handful of times. This chain links TRBV11-2 with TRBJ1-2; D is undetermined. Deletions cut 3 bases from V and 6 bases from J, with 20 bases between. This CDR3 has 16 residues. CDR1 is SGHAT, CDR2 FQNNGV, per germline. This CDR3 is CASSFFARGLPHGYTF. CDR3 bases: TGTGCCAGCAGCTTTTTCGCCCGAGGCTTACCCCATGGCTACACCTTC.

The chain employs TRBV29-1 and TRBJ1-3; TRBD1 aligns across 9 bases. This CDR3 has 13 amino acids. Trimming took 0 bases from V and 8 from J; bases not matched to a gene: 2. Germline V gene data show CDR1 as SQVTM and CDR2 as ANQGSEA. The CDR3 region is CSVEDRDRDTIYF. The DNA of the CDR3 is TGCAGCGTTGAAGACCGGGACAGGGACACCATATATTTT.

CDR3 coding DNA: TGTGCCAGCAGTTTAGCCCGGGAGGTCTACGAGCAGTACTTC. This gives the protein CASSLAREVYEQYF. The V call is TRBV28, the J call TRBJ2-7; 7 bases fit TRBD2. The CDR3 spans 14 residues. CDR1 and CDR2 (germline): MDHEN, SYDVKM. V lost 2 bases to trimming and J lost 3 bases; unmatched junction nucleotides: 4.

The V call is TRBV19, the J call TRBJ1-1; D might be TRBD1 (6 bases). The V gene's germline CDR1 is LNHDA and CDR2 SQIVND (reference sequence). CDR3 size: 13 residues. Trimming left V 3 bases short and J 5 bases short, with 10 bases between. The CDR3 sequence: CASSIRGWTEAFF. In DNA form, the CDR3 reads TGTGCCAGTAGTATCAGGGGTTGGACTGAAGCTTTCTTT.

This sequence joins TRBV6-4 and TRBJ1-1, with a possible D match to TRBD1 (5 bases). Germline CDR1 and CDR2: MRHNA and SNTAGT. Deletions cut 2 bases from V and 4 bases from J, with 8 bases between. The CDR3 sequence is 13 residues long. The CDR3 DNA reads TGTGCCAGCAGTGACAGGGGTAGCACTGAAGCTTTCTTT. This codes for CASSDRGSTEAFF.

The chain recombines TRBV7-9 with TRBJ1-2; D is possibly TRBD1 (5 bases). The CDR3 loop spans 13 amino acids. The V gene's germline CDR1 is SEHNR and CDR2 FQNEAQ (reference sequence). V was clipped by 4 bases and J by 5 bases, with 11 bases between them. DNA of the CDR3: TGTGCCAGCAGCTCCACCCCAGGGTATGGCTACACCTTC. It codes for CASSSTPGYGYTF.

The rearrangement joins TRBV12-3 or TRBV12-4 to TRBJ1-4; TRBD1 agrees at 7 bases. This CDR3 has 13 amino acids. With 7 bases clipped from V and 8 bases from J, the junction kept 7 bases outside the gene matches. The CDR3 nucleotides read TGTGCCAGCACCTCGGACAGGAGGGAAAAACTGTTTTTT. Protein sequence: CASTSDRREKLFF.

This clone was counted between two and nine times. V usage is TRBV6-1 and J usage is TRBJ1-1; maybe TRBD1 (5 bases). CDR1 is MNHNS, CDR2 SASEGT, per germline. The CDR3 is made up of 17 amino acids. V gave up 2 bases and J gave up 3 bases, with 19 bases separating them. The CDR3 loop reads CASSEIVGNRRYTEAFF. The CDR3 DNA is TGTGCCAGCAGTGAAATCGTGGGGAACAGGCGGTACACTGAAGCTTTCTTT.

V usage is TRBV27 and J usage is TRBJ1-2; a weak D match, TRBD1 (5 bases). The CDR3 loop spans 15 amino acids. V lost 8 bases and J 0 bases, leaving 16 bases between the germline ends. Germline lookup yields CDR1 MNHEY and CDR2 SMNVEV (reference sequence). In DNA, the CDR3 is TGTGCCAGCGCATTGGGGGGGGTAGCTAACTATGGCTACACCTTC. It specifies CASALGGVANYGYTF.

The genes are TRBV29-1 and TRBJ2-5, with 8 nucleotides matching TRBD1. This CDR3 is built from 11 residues. CDR1 and CDR2 (germline): SQVTM, ANQGSEA. Losses at the gene ends were 7 bases for V and 5 bases for J; bases not matched to a gene: 3. The CDR3 reads CSGRTGETQYF. The CDR3 coding sequence is TGCAGCGGCAGGACAGGGGAGACCCAGTACTTC.

This chain's CDR3 is CSASSGSGGNTIYF. The CDR3 bases are TGCAGTGCTAGTTCGGGGTCGGGTGGAAACACCATATATTTT. The chain employs TRBV20-1 and TRBJ1-3; D is unclear. The CDR3 spans 14 residues. The germline CDR1 and CDR2 sequences are DFQATT and SNEGSKA (reference sequence). Trimming removed 3 bases from V and 3 bases from J, with 12 bases in between.